Each of the 5 T cell receptor beta chains below was sequenced from the same sample in a study of shared clonotypes between healthy human individuals. TCRdb's table, derived via immunoSEQ multiplex PCR, lists solely in-frame clones and lacks some. This repertoire shows a few hundred thousand clones, approximately 97% found once; its top ten account for roughly 0.055%. The sequenced sample consisted of naive CD4+ T cells sorted from blood. Subset specified: CD45RA+ positively selected. These receptors all come from a woman aged 25 to 39 in good health.

J is TRBJ2-3 and V is TRBV6-5; no reliable D call. CDR3 size: 15 residues. Trimming cost V 2 bases and J 0 bases, with 9 bases left between them. Germline V CDR1 and CDR2: MNHEY, SVGAGI. CDR3 in amino acids: CASSYDKLSTDTQYF. The CDR3 DNA reads as TGTGCCAGCAGTTACGATAAATTAAGCACAGATACGCAGTATTTT.

This clone was seen only once. V usage is TRBV7-6 and J usage is TRBJ2-7; D gene unclear. CDR3 size: 15 residues. The germline gives CDR1 SGHVS, CDR2 FNYEAQ. Trimming took off 1 base at V and 3 bases at J, with 13 bases between the two ends. As DNA, the CDR3 is TGTGCCAGCAGCTTAGAAAGCACGCTACTCTACGAGCAGTACTTC. This sequence encodes CASSLESTLLYEQYF.

This CDR3 is CASSLQTGTAQNTQYF. In DNA, the CDR3 is TGTGCCAGCTCACTACAGACGGGCACAGCACAGAATACGCAGTATTTT. J is TRBJ2-3 and V is TRBV18; D is unresolved. Trimming left V 4 bases short and J 7 bases short, with 21 bases between. This CDR3 is built from 16 residues. Per germline, CDR1 KGHSH and CDR2 LQKENI.

The V gene is TRBV5-8, the J gene TRBJ2-1; 10 positions agree with TRBD1. V gave up 4 bases and J gave up 9 bases; unmatched junction bases: 13. The CDR3 totals 16 residues. The V gene's germline CDR1 is SGHTS and CDR2 YDEGEE. The CDR3 nucleotides are TGTGCCAGCAGCAAGAATGAGGGACAGGGGAACGTTGAGCAGTTCTTC. This gives the protein CASSKNEGQGNVEQFF.

The chain combines TRBV6-5 with TRBJ2-2; D uncertain. Looked up from germline, CDR1 is MNHEY and CDR2 is SVGAGI. The CDR3 consists of 16 residues. The V gene lost 2 bases and the J gene lost 6 bases, with 16 bases spanning the gap. CDR3 in DNA: TGTGCCAGCAGTTACAGCGTCCACTCGTCCCCCGGGGAGCTGTTTTTT. It is translated as CASSYSVHSSPGELFF.